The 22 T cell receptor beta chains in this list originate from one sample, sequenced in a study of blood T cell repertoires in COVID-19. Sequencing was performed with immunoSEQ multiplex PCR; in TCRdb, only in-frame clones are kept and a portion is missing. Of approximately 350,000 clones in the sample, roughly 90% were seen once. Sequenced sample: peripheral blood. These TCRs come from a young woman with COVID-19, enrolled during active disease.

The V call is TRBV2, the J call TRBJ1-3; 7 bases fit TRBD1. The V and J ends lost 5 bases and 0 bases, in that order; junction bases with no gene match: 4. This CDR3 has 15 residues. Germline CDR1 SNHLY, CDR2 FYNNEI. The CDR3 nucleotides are TGTGCCAGCAGTTGGGACAGTAGCTCTGGAAACACCATATATTTT. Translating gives CASSWDSSSGNTIYF.

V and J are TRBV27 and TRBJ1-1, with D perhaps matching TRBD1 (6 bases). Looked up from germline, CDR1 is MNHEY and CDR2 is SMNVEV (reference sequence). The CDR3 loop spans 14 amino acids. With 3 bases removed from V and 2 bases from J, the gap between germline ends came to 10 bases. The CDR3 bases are TGTGCCAGCAGTTTCACAGGGATTAACACTGAAGCTTTCTTT. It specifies CASSFTGINTEAFF.

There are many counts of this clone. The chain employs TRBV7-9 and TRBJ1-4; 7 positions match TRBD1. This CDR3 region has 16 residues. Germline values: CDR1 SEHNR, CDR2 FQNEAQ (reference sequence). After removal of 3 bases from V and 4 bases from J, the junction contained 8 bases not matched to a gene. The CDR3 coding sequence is TGTGCCAGCAGCTTTTCCAGGACAGGCGGTAATGAAAAACTGTTTTTT. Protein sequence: CASSFSRTGGNEKLFF.

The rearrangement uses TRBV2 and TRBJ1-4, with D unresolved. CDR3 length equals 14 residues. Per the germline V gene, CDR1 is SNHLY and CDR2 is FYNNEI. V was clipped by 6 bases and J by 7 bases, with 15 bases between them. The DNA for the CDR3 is TGTGCCAGCAGCCCCGGCCTAAACAGTGAAAAACTGTTTTTT. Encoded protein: CASSPGLNSEKLFF.

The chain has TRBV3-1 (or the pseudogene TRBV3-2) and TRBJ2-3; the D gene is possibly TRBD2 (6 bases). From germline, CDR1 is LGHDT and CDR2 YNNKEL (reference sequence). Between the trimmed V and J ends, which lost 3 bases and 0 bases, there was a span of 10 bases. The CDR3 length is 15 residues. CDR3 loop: CASSHGTGSTDTQYF. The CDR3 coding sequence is TGTGCCAGCAGCCACGGGACTGGAAGCACAGATACGCAGTATTTT.

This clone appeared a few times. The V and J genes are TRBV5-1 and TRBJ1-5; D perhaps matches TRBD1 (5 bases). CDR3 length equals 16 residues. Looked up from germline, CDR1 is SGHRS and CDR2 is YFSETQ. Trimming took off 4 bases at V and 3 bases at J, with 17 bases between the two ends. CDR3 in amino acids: CASSLSGVGDNQPQHF. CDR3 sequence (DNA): TGCGCCAGCAGCCTTAGCGGAGTAGGGGACAATCAGCCCCAGCATTTT. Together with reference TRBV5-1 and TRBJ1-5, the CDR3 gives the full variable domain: KAGVTQTPRYLIKTRGQQVTLSCSPISGHRSVSWYQQTPGQGLQFLFEYFSETQRNKGNFPGRFSGRQFSNSRSEMNVSTLELGDSALYLCASSLSGVGDNQPQHFGDGTRLSIL.

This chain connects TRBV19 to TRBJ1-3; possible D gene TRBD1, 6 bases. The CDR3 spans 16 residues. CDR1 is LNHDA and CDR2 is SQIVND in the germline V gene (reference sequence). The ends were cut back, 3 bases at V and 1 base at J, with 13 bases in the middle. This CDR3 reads CASSIVQGESGNTIYF. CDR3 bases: TGTGCCAGTAGTATTGTACAGGGTGAATCTGGAAACACCATATATTTT.

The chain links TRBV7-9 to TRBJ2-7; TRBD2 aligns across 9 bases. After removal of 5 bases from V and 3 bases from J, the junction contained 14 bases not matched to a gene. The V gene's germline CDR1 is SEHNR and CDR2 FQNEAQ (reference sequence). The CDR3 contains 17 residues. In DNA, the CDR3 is TGTGCCAGCAGCCCGGGGGTATGGTCTAGCGGGAACTACGAGCAGTACGTC. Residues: CASSPGVWSSGNYEQYV.

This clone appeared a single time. The CDR3, as DNA: TGCAGCGTTGTACAGGGGCTCACAAGAGAGACCCAGTACTTC. It translates to CSVVQGLTRETQYF. The rearrangement uses TRBV29-1 and TRBJ2-5; TRBD1 matches 7 bases. The CDR3 is 14 amino acids. Germline trimming cut 4 bases from V and 4 bases from J; bases unmatched to any gene: 9. Looked up from germline, CDR1 is SQVTM and CDR2 is ANQGSEA.

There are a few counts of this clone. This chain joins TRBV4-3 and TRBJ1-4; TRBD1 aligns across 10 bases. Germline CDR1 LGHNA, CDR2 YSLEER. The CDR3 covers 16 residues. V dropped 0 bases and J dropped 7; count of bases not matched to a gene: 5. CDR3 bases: TGCGCCAGCAGCCAAGACGGGACAGGGGTCGGTGAAAAACTGTTTTTT. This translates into CASSQDGTGVGEKLFF.

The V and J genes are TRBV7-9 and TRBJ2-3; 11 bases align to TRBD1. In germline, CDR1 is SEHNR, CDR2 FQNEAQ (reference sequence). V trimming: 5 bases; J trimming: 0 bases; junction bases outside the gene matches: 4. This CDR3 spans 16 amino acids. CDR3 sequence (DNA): TGTGCCAGCAGCCCTGGGACAGGGGGTAGCACAGATACGCAGTATTTT. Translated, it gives CASSPGTGGSTDTQYF.

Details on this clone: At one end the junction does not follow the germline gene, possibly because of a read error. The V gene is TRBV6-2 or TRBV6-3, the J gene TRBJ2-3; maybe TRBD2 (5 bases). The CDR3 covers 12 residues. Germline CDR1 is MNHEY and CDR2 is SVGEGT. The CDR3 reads CASSPTWSGSVF. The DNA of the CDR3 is TGTGCCAGCAGCCCAACATGGAGCGGATCGGTTTTT.

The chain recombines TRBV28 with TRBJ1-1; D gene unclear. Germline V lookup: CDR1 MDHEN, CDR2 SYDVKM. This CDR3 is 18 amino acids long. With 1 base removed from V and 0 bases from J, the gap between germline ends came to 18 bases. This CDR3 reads CASSLFSLGARMNTEAFF. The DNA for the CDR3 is TGTGCCAGCAGTTTATTTAGCTTGGGTGCCCGTATGAACACTGAAGCTTTCTTT.

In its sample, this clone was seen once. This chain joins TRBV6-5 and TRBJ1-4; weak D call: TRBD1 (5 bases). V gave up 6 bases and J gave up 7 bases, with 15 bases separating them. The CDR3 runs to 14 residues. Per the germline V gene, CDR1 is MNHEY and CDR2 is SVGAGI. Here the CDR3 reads CASSPVKGREKLFF. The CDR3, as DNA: TGTGCCAGCAGCCCGGTAAAGGGGCGTGAAAAACTGTTTTTT.

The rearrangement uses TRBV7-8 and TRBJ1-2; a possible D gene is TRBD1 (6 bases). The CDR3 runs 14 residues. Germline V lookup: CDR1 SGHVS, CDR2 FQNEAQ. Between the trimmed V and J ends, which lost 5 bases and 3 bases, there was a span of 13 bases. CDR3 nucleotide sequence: TGTGCCAGCAGCCCAGGGACAATTTACTATGGCTACACCTTC. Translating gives CASSPGTIYYGYTF.

CDR3: CASSPRMGLANTEAFF. For the CDR3, the DNA is TGTGCCAGCAGCCCTAGGATGGGTCTGGCCAACACTGAAGCTTTCTTT. The genes are TRBV7-2 and TRBJ1-1, with D unresolved. V was trimmed by 5 bases and J by 2 bases, leaving 18 bases between them. CDR3 length equals 16 residues. Per germline, CDR1 SGHTA and CDR2 FQGNSA.

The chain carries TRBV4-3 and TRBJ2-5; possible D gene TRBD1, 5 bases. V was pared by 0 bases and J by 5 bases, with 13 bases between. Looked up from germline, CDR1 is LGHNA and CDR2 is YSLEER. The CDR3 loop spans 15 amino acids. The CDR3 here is CASSQDLSGRETQYF. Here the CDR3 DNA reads TGCGCCAGCAGCCAAGATCTGTCAGGGCGGGAGACCCAGTACTTC.

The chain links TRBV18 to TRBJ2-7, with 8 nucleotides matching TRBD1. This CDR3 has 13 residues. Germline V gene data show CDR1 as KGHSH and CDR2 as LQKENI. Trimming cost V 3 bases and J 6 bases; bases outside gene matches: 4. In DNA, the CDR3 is TGTGCCAGCTCACCGGACAGGGTTCGCGAGCAGTACGTC. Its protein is CASSPDRVREQYV.

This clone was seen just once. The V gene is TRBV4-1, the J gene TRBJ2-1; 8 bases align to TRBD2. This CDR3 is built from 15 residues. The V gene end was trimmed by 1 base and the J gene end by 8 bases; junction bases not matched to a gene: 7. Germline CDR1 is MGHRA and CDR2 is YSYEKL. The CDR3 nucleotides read TGCGCCAGCAGCCAAGTAGTAGCGGGAAATTATGAGCAGTTCTTC. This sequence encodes CASSQVVAGNYEQFF.

Here the CDR3 DNA reads TGTGCCAGCAGCCCCGGGGGACAGGGCGCCATCTCTGGAAACACCATATATTTT. It encodes CASSPGGQGAISGNTIYF. The chain links TRBV28 to TRBJ1-3; 9 nucleotides match TRBD1. This CDR3 contains 18 residues. The junction had 12 bases not matched to a gene; V was cut back by 6 bases and J by 0 bases. CDR1 and CDR2 (germline): MDHEN, SYDVKM.

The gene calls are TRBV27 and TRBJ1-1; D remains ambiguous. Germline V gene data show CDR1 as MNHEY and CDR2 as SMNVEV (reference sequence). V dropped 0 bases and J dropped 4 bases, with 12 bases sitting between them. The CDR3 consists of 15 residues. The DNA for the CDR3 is TGTGCCAGCAGTTTATCGCGGGCCTCATTCACTGAAGCTTTCTTT. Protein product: CASSLSRASFTEAFF.

The CDR3 DNA is TGTGCCAGCAGTTTTCCTACAGGAGCTGGCTACACCTTC. It is translated as CASSFPTGAGYTF. The chain employs TRBV6-2 or TRBV6-3 and TRBJ1-2; tentatively, D is TRBD1 (5 bases). There are 13 residues in the CDR3. Trimming took off 4 bases at V and 7 bases at J, with 13 bases between the two ends. Germline V gene sequence: CDR1 MNHEY, CDR2 SVGEGT.